These 31 T cell receptor beta chains came from one sample sequenced in a study of Tregs in tolerant kidney transplant recipients. The assay was immunoSEQ multiplex PCR, and TCRdb's table has in-frame clones only and misses some. The sample lists tens of thousands of clones; roughly 98% were seen once. Sequences were derived from CD4+ T cells from blood, sampled before the transplant. The receptor set was obtained from a human donor who received a combined kidney and bone marrow transplant.

The chain recombines TRBV19 with TRBJ2-5; tentative D call: TRBD1 (5 bases). Trimming took 1 base from V and 2 from J, leaving 14 bases between them. This CDR3 region has 16 residues. CDR1 and CDR2 (germline): LNHDA, SQIVND (reference sequence). CDR3 sequence reads: CASSIGGWAGQETQYF. CDR3 coding DNA: TGTGCCAGTAGTATAGGCGGATGGGCAGGGCAAGAGACCCAGTACTTC.

This chain uses TRBV6-5 with TRBJ1-2, with TRBD1 matching 7 bases. CDR1 and CDR2 (germline): MNHEY, SVGAGI. There are 16 residues in the CDR3. V gave up 0 bases and J gave up 0 bases; unmatched junction bases: 4. CDR3 protein: CASSYSAGQSNYGYTF. The CDR3 nucleotides read TGTGCCAGCAGTTACTCCGCGGGACAGTCTAACTATGGCTACACCTTC.

DNA for the CDR3: TGCGCCAGCAGTCCACTACTAGCGGCAACAGATACGCAGTATTTT. Translation gives CASSPLLAATDTQYF. J is TRBJ2-3 and V is TRBV4-3, with 8 bases fitting TRBD2. The CDR3 is 15 residues long. Germline loops: CDR1 LGHNA, CDR2 YSLEER. V lost 6 bases and J lost 3; bases outside the gene matches: 8.

The CDR3 loop reads CASSVTGNTEAFF. In nucleotides, the CDR3 is TGTGCCAGCTCGGTAACGGGGAACACTGAAGCTTTCTTT. V gene TRBV6-5 combines with J gene TRBJ1-1; D remains ambiguous. Germline-derived CDR1 and CDR2 are MNHEY and SVGAGI. Trimming took off 8 bases at V and 1 base at J, with 11 bases between the two ends. The CDR3 is 13 residues long.

The chain is built from TRBV15 and TRBJ1-5; D possibly corresponds to TRBD1 (5 bases). V lost 0 bases, J lost 3 bases, and 6 bases lay in between. The CDR3 has 14 residues. Germline V gene sequence: CDR1 LNHNV, CDR2 YYDKDF (reference sequence). The CDR3 coding sequence is TGTGCCACCAGCAGAGACAGGGCCAATCAGCCCCAGCATTTT. The encoded protein is CATSRDRANQPQHF.

This chain links TRBV11-3 with TRBJ2-1, with TRBD2 as a possible D gene (5 bases). The CDR3 runs 15 residues. The germline V gene has CDR1 SGHNT and CDR2 YENEEA. V lost 5 bases and J 8 bases, leaving 19 bases between the germline ends. The CDR3 bases are TGTGCCAGCAGCCCCCAGCCCGAGACTATTCATGAGCAGTTCTTC. Its protein product is CASSPQPETIHEQFF.

The V and J genes are TRBV14 and TRBJ2-5, with 7 bases that match TRBD1. Germline V CDR1 and CDR2: SGHDN, FVKESK. This CDR3 has 15 residues. V was pared by 2 bases and J by 5 bases, with 8 bases of the junction left unmatched. The CDR3 DNA reads as TGTGCCAGCAGCCAACGTGGGACAGACAAGGAGACCCAGTACTTC. Its translation: CASSQRGTDKETQYF.

The V call is TRBV7-3, the J call TRBJ2-7, with TRBD2 as a possible D gene (5 bases). The V end was cut by 5 bases, the J end by 5 bases, with 16 bases between. This CDR3 contains 14 residues. From germline, CDR1 is SGHTA and CDR2 FQGTGA. The CDR3 coding sequence is TGTGCCAGCAGCGATACGGGATCTGCCGACGAGCAGTACTTC. Residues: CASSDTGSADEQYF.

The genes are TRBV15 and TRBJ2-5; no definite D call. Germline CDR1 reads LNHNV; CDR2 reads YYDKDF (reference sequence). This CDR3 has 15 amino acids. V dropped 1 base and J dropped 3 bases, with 12 bases sitting between them. DNA of the CDR3: TGTGCCACCAGCAGAGGCCACAGAGAAGAAGAGACCCAGTACTTC. It translates to CATSRGHREEETQYF.

This chain joins TRBV18 and TRBJ1-1; 7 bases fit TRBD1. With 1 base clipped from V and 1 base from J, the junction kept 6 bases outside the gene matches. The CDR3 runs to 16 residues. The V gene's germline CDR1 is KGHSH and CDR2 LQKENI. The CDR3 DNA is TGTGCCAGCTCACCACGAGAGAACAGGGGGAACACTGAAGCTTTCTTT. It translates to CASSPRENRGNTEAFF.

This chain connects TRBV4-2 to TRBJ2-2; TRBD2 matches at 7 bases. The V gene's germline CDR1 is LGHNA and CDR2 YNFKEQ. This CDR3 is 15 amino acids long. V trimming: 2 bases; J trimming: 5 bases; junction bases outside the gene matches: 5. This CDR3 reads CASSQLAGVTGELFF. The CDR3, as DNA: TGTGCCAGCAGCCAACTCGCGGGAGTAACCGGGGAGCTGTTTTTT.

This CDR3 reads CASSLGTGAGEQYF. CDR3 coding DNA: TGTGCCAGCAGCTTAGGGACAGGGGCGGGCGAGCAGTACTTC. J is TRBJ2-7 and V is TRBV7-2; 9 nucleotides align to TRBD1. J lost 6 bases, V lost 1 base, and 4 bases had no gene match. The CDR3 contains 14 residues. Germline assignment: CDR1 SGHTA and CDR2 FQGNSA.

The genes are TRBV5-5 and TRBJ2-5, with D possibly being TRBD2 (7 bases). This CDR3 spans 16 amino acids. Germline V gene data show CDR1 as SGHKS and CDR2 as YYEKEE (reference sequence). Deletions cut 4 bases from V and 1 base from J, with 17 bases between. Written as DNA, the CDR3 is TGTGCCAGCAGCCCTGGTTGGGAGGGGGTCCAAGAGACCCAGTACTTC. Protein: CASSPGWEGVQETQYF.

This clone has a single count. This sequence joins TRBV19 and TRBJ1-5, with TRBD1 matching over 9 bases. The germline gives CDR1 LNHDA, CDR2 SQIVND (reference sequence). CDR3 size: 17 residues. The junction had 11 bases not matched to a gene; V was cut back by 4 bases and J by 4 bases. The CDR3 region has the DNA TGTGCCAGTAGTACTCTTCCGGGACAGGGTATTAATCAGCCCCAGCATTTT. It encodes CASSTLPGQGINQPQHF.

The J gene is TRBJ2-1, the V gene TRBV2; 9 bases line up with TRBD2. The trim removed 6 bases at V and 0 bases at J, leaving 3 bases unmatched. CDR1 SNHLY and CDR2 FYNNEI come from the germline V gene. The CDR3 contains 15 residues. The CDR3 sequence: CASSFSGSSYNEQFF. CDR3 sequence (DNA): TGTGCCAGCAGCTTTAGCGGGAGCTCCTACAATGAGCAGTTCTTC.

The CDR3, as DNA: TGTGCTAGTGGTTTGACTCCTAAGGGACAGGGCAAAATGCTGAACACTGAAGCTTTCTTT. This sequence encodes CASGLTPKGQGKMLNTEAFF. The J gene is TRBJ1-1, the V gene TRBV12-5, with 9 bases identical to TRBD1. Trimming took 2 bases from V and 0 from J; bases not matched to a gene: 16. This CDR3 region has 20 residues. The V gene's germline CDR1 is LGHNT and CDR2 FRNRAP.

J is TRBJ2-7 and V is TRBV5-1, with D possibly matching TRBD1 (6 bases). This CDR3 contains 15 residues. Germline-derived CDR1 and CDR2 are SGHRS and YFSETQ. The V and J ends lost 4 bases and 6 bases respectively, with 20 bases between them. The CDR3 region is CASSGTQGPPAEQYF. The CDR3, as DNA: TGCGCCAGCAGCGGAACACAGGGTCCCCCGGCCGAGCAGTACTTC. The full variable domain, completed using reference TRBV5-1 and TRBJ2-7, is KAGVTQTPRYLIKTRGQQVTLSCSPISGHRSVSWYQQTPGQGLQFLFEYFSETQRNKGNFPGRFSGRQFSNSRSEMNVSTLELGDSALYLCASSGTQGPPAEQYFGPGTRLTVT.

Turning to this clone: One junction end does not reproduce the germline sequence, and a read error may be involved. This chain connects TRBV4-1 to TRBJ1-5, with no clear D. Germline-derived CDR1 and CDR2 are MGHRA and YSYEKL. The CDR3 extends over 17 amino acids. CDR3 amino acids: CASSQGSRGSMGQPQHF. CDR3 nucleotide sequence: TGCGCCAGCAGTCAAGGGTCGCGGGGTTCCATGGGTCAGCCCCAGCATTTT.

This clone was recorded once. The chain is built from TRBV11-3 and TRBJ2-3; 8 bases align to TRBD2. This CDR3 has 15 residues. Germline trimming cut 8 bases from V and 6 bases from J; bases unmatched to any gene: 13. Looked up from germline, CDR1 is SGHNT and CDR2 is YENEEA. The CDR3 is CASPAFGGEGDTQYF. In DNA, the CDR3 is TGTGCCAGCCCGGCGTTCGGGGGGGAAGGGGATACGCAGTATTTT. The variable domain in full, completed from reference TRBV11-3 and TRBJ2-3, reads EAGVVQSPRYKIIEKKQPVAFWCNPISGHNTLYWYLQNLGQGPELLIRYENEEAVDDSQLPKDRFSAERLKGVDSTLKIQPAELGDSAVYLCASPAFGGEGDTQYFGPGTRLTVL.

V gene TRBV27 combines with J gene TRBJ2-6; D gene unclear. There are 19 residues in the CDR3. The germline V gene has CDR1 MNHEY and CDR2 SMNVEV (reference sequence). The V and J ends lost 3 bases and 0 bases respectively, with 18 bases between them. This CDR3 reads CASSFGLLAEYSGANVLTF. The DNA of the CDR3 is TGTGCCAGCAGTTTTGGTCTCCTTGCGGAGTACTCTGGGGCCAACGTCCTGACTTTC.

The CDR3 DNA reads as TGTGCCAGCTCACCATCAGGGGGCGACACCGGGGAGCTGTTTTTT. Protein sequence: CASSPSGGDTGELFF. The genes are TRBV18 and TRBJ2-2; 8 bases are a match to TRBD1. There are 15 residues in the CDR3. Germline V gene sequence: CDR1 KGHSH, CDR2 LQKENI. After removal of 2 bases from V and 3 bases from J, the junction contained 2 bases not matched to a gene.

The genes are TRBV5-5 and TRBJ1-6, with D perhaps TRBD1 (5 bases). V was trimmed by 0 bases and J by 8 bases, leaving 9 bases between them. Looked up from germline, CDR1 is SGHKS and CDR2 is YYEKEE (reference sequence). The CDR3 has 14 residues. In DNA form, the CDR3 reads TGTGCCAGCAGCTTGGAGGGGCCACATTCACCCCTCCACTTT. Its protein product is CASSLEGPHSPLHF.

The chain employs TRBV29-1 and TRBJ1-2, with TRBD1 matching 8 bases. The CDR3 loop spans 14 amino acids. Germline CDR1 and CDR2: SQVTM and ANQGSEA. The V segment lost 6 bases and the J segment 0 bases; nucleotides outside the gene matches: 6. This CDR3 reads CSVRDRSSNYGYTF. The CDR3 DNA sequence: TGCAGCGTCCGGGACAGGAGTTCTAACTATGGCTACACCTTC.

The genes are TRBV18 and TRBJ2-1; D gene ambiguous. Germline V gives CDR1 KGHSH, CDR2 LQKENI. Trimming pared 3 bases from V and 5 bases from J, leaving 8 bases between. The CDR3 runs 13 residues. CDR3 bases: TGTGCCAGCTCACCCCCTAGAGACAATGAGCAGTTCTTC. Translation gives CASSPPRDNEQFF.

The CDR3 loop reads CASRGQTDTQYF. CDR3 sequence (DNA): TGTGCCAGCAGAGGACAGACAGATACGCAGTATTTT. The rearrangement links TRBV6-5 to TRBJ2-3; a possible D gene is TRBD1 (6 bases). V was cut by 6 bases and J by 3 bases, with 7 bases left in between. The CDR3 spans 12 residues. Germline V CDR1 and CDR2: MNHEY, SVGAGI.

This clone occurred once. This chain uses TRBV4-2 with TRBJ1-2; maybe TRBD1 (6 bases). V was cut by 3 bases and J by 4 bases, with 18 bases left in between. In germline, CDR1 is LGHNA, CDR2 YNFKEQ. The CDR3 runs to 16 residues. The CDR3 loop reads CASSHTPGQGGYGYTF. DNA of the CDR3: TGTGCCAGCAGCCACACCCCGGGACAAGGTGGCTATGGCTACACCTTC.

V usage is TRBV7-2 and J usage is TRBJ1-4; TRBD1 aligns across 9 bases. Germline V gene lookup returns CDR1 SGHTA and CDR2 FQGNSA. CDR3 length: 14 residues. The V segment lost 5 bases and the J segment 7 bases; nucleotides outside the gene matches: 5. The CDR3 spells CASSPGQGGEKLFF. The CDR3 DNA sequence: TGTGCCAGCAGCCCGGGACAGGGTGGTGAAAAACTGTTTTTT.

This clone has just one count. The chain carries TRBV5-1 and TRBJ2-6; TRBD2 agrees at 8 bases. Per the germline V gene, CDR1 is SGHRS and CDR2 is YFSETQ. This CDR3 comprises 16 residues. Trimming took 4 bases from V and 0 from J; bases not matched to a gene: 3. The chain's CDR3 is CASSPGRASGANVLTF. CDR3 in DNA: TGCGCCAGCAGCCCCGGGAGGGCCTCTGGGGCCAACGTCCTGACTTTC. Filled out from reference TRBV5-1 and TRBJ2-6, the complete variable domain reads KAGVTQTPRYLIKTRGQQVTLSCSPISGHRSVSWYQQTPGQGLQFLFEYFSETQRNKGNFPGRFSGRQFSNSRSEMNVSTLELGDSALYLCASSPGRASGANVLTFGAGSRLTVL.

The J gene is TRBJ2-1, the V gene TRBV7-2; 10 nucleotides match TRBD2. J gave up 6 bases and V 1 base, and 12 bases lay outside the gene matches. The V gene's germline CDR1 is SGHTA and CDR2 FQGNSA. The CDR3 extends over 18 amino acids. The CDR3 protein is CASSLEGFGAGGPNEQFF. The CDR3, as DNA: TGTGCCAGCAGCTTAGAGGGGTTTGGAGCGGGGGGGCCCAATGAGCAGTTCTTC.

The chain recombines TRBV29-1 with TRBJ2-7, with D possibly TRBD1 on 6 matching bases. V gave up 5 bases and J gave up 4 bases, with 12 bases separating them. The CDR3 spans 12 residues. Germline CDR1 SQVTM, CDR2 ANQGSEA. For the CDR3, the DNA is TGCAGCGTTAGACAGGACTCTTACGAGCAGTACTTC. As protein: CSVRQDSYEQYF.

V and J are TRBV4-2 and TRBJ2-7, with D hard to call. The length of the CDR3 is 15 residues. V lost 3 bases, J lost 3 bases, and 15 bases lay in between. CDR1 is LGHNA, CDR2 YNFKEQ, per germline. CDR3 residues: CASSQRTQSSYEQYF. As DNA, the CDR3 is TGTGCCAGCAGCCAGCGCACCCAATCTAGCTACGAGCAGTACTTC.